These T cell receptor beta chains were read from a single sample in a study of neoadjuvant anti-PD-1 for oral cavity cancer. Some clones are missing from TCRdb's copy, which holds only in-frame ones; the method was immunoSEQ multiplex PCR. The sample shows about 16,000 clones, roughly 78% of them seen only once. Sequenced here: PBMCs, sampled before nivolumab (anti-PD-1) treatment. The receptors were sampled from a person between 40 and 79 years old with oral cavity squamous cell carcinoma. Each CDR3 is given with its conserved first and last residue. A D gene is named only where the DNA matches it firmly. Rows may omit the clone size; those that give it use once, few, many or a size class.

>TRBJ2-3|-|TRBV6-6|14|-
TGTGCCAGCAGCCAGCAGGCTAACACAGATACGCAGTATTTT
CASSQQANTDTQYF
>TRBJ2-1|-|TRBV4-1|14|-
TGCGCCAGCAATCAGGGTGCCCTCTGGGATGAGCAGTTCTTC
CASNQGALWDEQFF
>TRBJ1-2|once|TRBV5-1|14|-
TGCGCCAGCAGCCGACTTGCGGGGGAAAACGGCTACACCTTC
CASSRLAGENGYTF
>TRBJ2-7|few|TRBV7-8|12|-
TGTGCCAGCAGCTTAGACAGTTGGGAGCAGTACTTC
CASSLDSWEQYF
>TRBJ1-3|-|TRBV30|17|TRBD1
TGTGCCTGGAGCCCAAAGGACGGGACAGTTGGAGGAAACACCATATATTTT
CAWSPKDGTVGGNTIYF
>TRBJ1-1|-|TRBV19|12|-
TGTGCCAGTAGTTTCCTGAACACTGAAGCTTTCTTT
CASSFLNTEAFF
>TRBJ1-2|-|TRBV20-1|10|-
TGCAGTGCTAGTTGGGAGGGCTACACCTTC
CSASWEGYTF
>TRBJ2-7|once|TRBV5-1|15|TRBD2
TGCGCCAGCAGCTTGCCTGGGACTAGCGGTTACGAGCAGTACTTC
CASSLPGTSGYEQYF
>TRBJ2-1|few|TRBV25-1|15|-
TGTGCCAGCAGTGAATTAGGGGCTGGGGGCTATGAGCAGTTCTTC
CASSELGAGGYEQFF
>TRBJ1-5|few|TRBV5-4|15|TRBD1
TGTGCCAGCAGCTTGGGGACAGGGGGCGGCCAGCCCCAGCATTTT
CASSLGTGGGQPQHF
>TRBJ1-3|-|TRBV6-5|15|-
TGTGCCAGCAGTTTGGCCGGGGGCTTCGGTAACACCATATATTTT
CASSLAGGFGNTIYF
>TRBJ1-1|-|TRBV7-3|14|-
TGTGCCAGCAGCCCTCAGGGGCGGAGCACTGAAGCTTTCTTT
CASSPQGRSTEAFF
>TRBJ2-1|-|TRBV6-5|16|-
TGTGCCAGCAGTTCTCCCAGGGAGAGCTCCTACAATGAGCAGTTCTTC
CASSSPRESSYNEQFF
>TRBJ2-7|-|TRBV5-1|14|TRBD1
TGCGCCAGCAGCAAAGGACAGGGGGCCTACGAGCAGTACTTC
CASSKGQGAYEQYF
>TRBJ1-5|few|TRBV2|14|-
TGTGCCAGCAGCCAGGGAGGGAGGCGTCAGCCCCAGCATTTT
CASSQGGRRQPQHF
>TRBJ1-3|-|TRBV5-1|16|-
TGCGCCAGCAGCTTGGCACTGACGGGGTCTGGAAACACCATATATTTT
CASSLALTGSGNTIYF
>TRBJ1-2|-|TRBV6-1|13|-
TGTGCCAGCAGTGATCCAGGTCGCTATGGCTACACCTTC
CASSDPGRYGYTF
>TRBJ1-3|-|TRBV29-1|12|-
TGCAGCGCCAGAATCTCTGGAAACACCATATATTTT
CSARISGNTIYF
>TRBJ2-5|-|TRBV11-2|14|-
TGTGCCAGCACCCCTCGGGGGTTGGTGGAGACCCAGTACTTC
CASTPRGLVETQYF
>TRBJ2-7|-|TRBV5-4|16|TRBD2
TGTGCCAGCAGCTTGGGGGGGCTAGCGGGGACCTACGAGCAGTACTTC
CASSLGGLAGTYEQYF
>TRBJ2-7|few|TRBV5-1|12|TRBD2
TGCGCCAGCAGCTTGGCGGGAGGCGAGCAGTACTTC
CASSLAGGEQYF
>TRBJ1-5|few|TRBV19|13|TRBD1
TGTGCCAGTAGTAGGACAGGGGTTCAGCCCCAGCATTTT
CASSRTGVQPQHF
>TRBJ1-1|-|TRBV5-1|15|-
TGCGCCAGCAGCTTGGTCGCCCGGCCCGAGGAAGAAGCTTTCTTT
CASSLVARPEEEAFF
>TRBJ2-2|-|TRBV4-1|17|-
TGCGCCAGCAGCCAAGTTGATCTAGGACTTGGGACCGGGGAGCTGTTTTTT
CASSQVDLGLGTGELFF
>TRBJ2-7|-|TRBV28|14|-
TGTGCCAGCAGCCGCGCACCGGGACGCTACGAGCAGTACTTC
CASSRAPGRYEQYF
>TRBJ1-1|-|TRBV5-5|13|-
TGTGCCAGCAGCCTGAGGAGGGGCACTGAAGCTTTCTTT
CASSLRRGTEAFF
>TRBJ1-4|few|TRBV5-1|15|-
TGCGCCAGCAGCTTGGAATCGGGGCCGGATGAAAAACTGTTTTTT
CASSLESGPDEKLFF
>TRBJ1-1|-|TRBV11-1|15|TRBD1
TGTGCCAGCAGCCCTCGATGGGACAGGAGAACTGAAGCTTTCTTT
CASSPRWDRRTEAFF
>TRBJ2-2|once|TRBV11-3|14|TRBD2
TGTGCCAGCAAGGCGGGAGGACGTACCGGGGAGCTGTTTTTT
CASKAGGRTGELFF
>TRBJ1-2|-|TRBV10-1|17|TRBD1
TGCGCCAGCAGTGTACAGGACAGGGGGCGCCTCGTCTATGGCTACACCTTC
CASSVQDRGRLVYGYTF
>TRBJ1-2|few|TRBV28|13|-
TGTGCCAGCAGTTCAGGGCTCAACTATGGCTACACCTTC
CASSSGLNYGYTF
>TRBJ2-7|-|TRBV28|11|-
TGTGCCAGCACTGGATCGTACGAGCAGTACTTC
CASTGSYEQYF
>TRBJ2-3|-|TRBV6-1|16|-
TGTGCCAGCAGTGAATTCTCGCGGGGTACGGTAGATACGCAGTATTTT
CASSEFSRGTVDTQYF
>TRBJ2-7|few|TRBV7-2|15|TRBD2
TGTGCCAGCAGCTTAACGGGACTAGCGGATTACGAGCAGTACTTC
CASSLTGLADYEQYF
>TRBJ1-5|-|TRBV19|12|-
TGTGCCAGTAGAGATATGGGTCAGCCCCAGCATTTT
CASRDMGQPQHF
>TRBJ2-2|-|TRBV5-4|15|TRBD1
TGTGCCAGCAGCACAGGGACAGGGGGAACCGGGGAGCTGTTTTTT
CASSTGTGGTGELFF
>TRBJ1-2|-|TRBV2|11|-
TGTGCCAGCGTACGGAGCTATGGCTACACCTTC
CASVRSYGYTF
>TRBJ2-2|-|TRBV5-1|14|-
TGCGCCAGCAGTCCTCATCCAATGGACGGGGAGCTGTTTTTT
CASSPHPMDGELFF
>TRBJ2-5|few|TRBV18|16|TRBD2
TGTGCCAGCTCACCGACAAGCGGGAGGGCGGGAGAGACCCAGTACTTC
CASSPTSGRAGETQYF
>TRBJ1-1|-|TRBV27|14|-
TGTGCCAGCAGGAAAGGGTCTCCGACCACTGAAGCTTTCTTT
CASRKGSPTTEAFF
>TRBJ1-5|-|TRBV2|18|TRBD1
TGTGCCAGCAGCCGGTCCTCGGACAGGGCTCTCAGCAATCAGCCCCAGCATTTT
CASSRSSDRALSNQPQHF
>TRBJ1-5|-|TRBV7-6|15|-
TGTGCCAGCAGCCGAGGACTGGCCCTGAATCAGCCCCAGCATTTT
CASSRGLALNQPQHF
>TRBJ2-2|-|TRBV10-3|17|-
TGTGCCATCAACGGGGGCGGCGAGAGGGGGCAGGCCGGGGAGCTGTTTTTT
CAINGGGERGQAGELFF
>TRBJ1-4|-|TRBV4-1|17|TRBD1
TGCGCCAGCAGCCGCACACCAGGACAGGGCCGTAATGAAAAACTGTTTTTT
CASSRTPGQGRNEKLFF
>TRBJ2-7|-|TRBV7-6|12|-
TGTGCCAGCAGCTTTAACTCCTACGAGCAGTACTTC
CASSFNSYEQYF
>TRBJ2-3|once|TRBV10-3|14|-
TGTGCCATCAGAAGGGGGGCCGACACAGATACGCAGTATTTT
CAIRRGADTDTQYF
>TRBJ2-4|-|TRBV15|16|TRBD2
TGTGCCACCAGCAGAGATTCGGGGAGGGGTAAAAACATTCAGTACTTC
CATSRDSGRGKNIQYF
>TRBJ1-1|once|TRBV30|13|-
TGTGCCTGGAGTAGGGTAGGGGGGACTGAAGCTTTCTTT
CAWSRVGGTEAFF
>TRBJ1-3|-|TRBV9|16|-
TGTGCCAGCAGCGACCGGACGGACCACTCTGGAAACACCATATATTTT
CASSDRTDHSGNTIYF
>TRBJ2-2|-|TRBV6-1|13|-
TGTGCCAGCAGTGAAGAATACACCGGGGAGCTGTTTTTT
CASSEEYTGELFF
>TRBJ2-3|-|TRBV10-3|15|-
TGTGCCATCAGTGACCGTACTAGGTACACAGATACGCAGTATTTT
CAISDRTRYTDTQYF
>TRBJ2-3|-|TRBV6-5|14|-
TGTGCCAGCTCGGAGGGGTCTTGGGCAGATACGCAGTATTTT
CASSEGSWADTQYF
>TRBJ2-5|-|TRBV27|15|-
TGTGCCAGCAGTCCATGGGACGGACTTCAAGAGACCCAGTACTTC
CASSPWDGLQETQYF
>TRBJ1-4|once|TRBV19|14|-
TGTGCCAGTACCCGCAGGGTATACAATGAAAAACTGTTTTTT
CASTRRVYNEKLFF
>TRBJ2-1|-|TRBV5-6|12|-
TGTGCCAGCAGCTTCTCCTACAATGAGCAGTTCTTC
CASSFSYNEQFF
>TRBJ1-4|-|TRBV6-6|15|-
TGTGCCAGCAGTTACAGCGCGGGTTTTAATGAAAAACTGTTTTTT
CASSYSAGFNEKLFF
>TRBJ2-1|-|TRBV5-5|15|-
TGTGCCAGCAGCCCCTCCTACGGACAGTACAATGAGCAGTTCTTC
CASSPSYGQYNEQFF